One sample yielded the 14 T cell receptor beta chains listed below, sequenced in a study of OX40 agonist ivuxolimab in advanced cancers. Library generation was performed with the immunoSEQ multiplex PCR assay. TCRdb retrieved this table from immuneACCESS and kept in-frame rearrangements only. Not all clones are present; in checked studies, unresolved V genes account for under half, and no reason is known for the remainder. The sample includes about 62,000 clones, with about 85% observed a single time. Over 3.5% of the sample comes from the top ten. This sample comprised CD4+ or CD8+ T cells sorted from blood, obtained in a trial of the OX40 agonist ivuxolimab. These receptors all come from an adult with an advanced solid tumor such as melanoma, head and neck, liver or kidney cancer.

The rearrangement uses TRBV4-1 and TRBJ2-3, with D perhaps assigned TRBD1 or TRBD2 (6 bases each). CDR1 and CDR2 (germline): MGHRA, YSYEKL. The germline V and J ends were trimmed by 1 base and 0 bases, with 11 bases remaining between them. The CDR3 contains 16 residues. The CDR3 sequence is CASSQVGGVSTDTQYF. The DNA for the CDR3 is TGCGCCAGCAGCCAAGTCGGGGGCGTCAGCACAGATACGCAGTATTTT.

The chain uses TRBV28 and TRBJ2-3; TRBD2 aligns across 14 bases. The CDR3 loop spans 18 amino acids. Per germline, CDR1 MDHEN and CDR2 SYDVKM. V lost 3 bases, J lost 0 bases, and 5 bases stayed unmatched. CDR3 sequence (DNA): TGTGCCAGCAGTTTGGGACTAGCGGGAGCGGTTAGCACAGATACGCAGTATTTT. It translates to CASSLGLAGAVSTDTQYF. Complete variable domain (other parts from reference TRBV28 and TRBJ2-3): DVKVTQSSRYLVKRTGEKVFLECVQDMDHENMFWYRQDPGLGLRLIYFSYDVKMKEKGDIPEGYSVSREKKERFSLILESASTNQTSMYLCASSLGLAGAVSTDTQYFGPGTRLTVL.

V and J are TRBV11-2 and TRBJ1-3; a weak D match, TRBD1 (6 bases). Trimming removed 3 bases from V and 0 bases from J, with 9 bases in between. Germline loops: CDR1 SGHAT, CDR2 FQNNGV. This CDR3 is 15 amino acids long. DNA of the CDR3: TGTGCCAGCAGCTTGACAGGTCTCTCTGGAAACACCATATATTTT. It specifies CASSLTGLSGNTIYF.

J is TRBJ1-5 and V is TRBV6-1; 8 bases are shared with TRBD1. CDR1 is MNHNS, CDR2 SASEGT, per germline. This CDR3 region has 14 residues. V dropped 7 bases and J dropped 3; count of bases not matched to a gene: 5. CDR3 nucleotide sequence: TGTGCCAGCACCCTGACAGGGGTCAATCAGCCCCAGCATTTT. Translation: CASTLTGVNQPQHF.

The genes are TRBV6-4 and TRBJ2-3; D assignment may be TRBD1 or TRBD2 (5 bases each). CDR3 length: 18 amino acids. The V end was cut by 0 bases, the J end by 6 bases, with 22 bases between. Germline CDR1 reads MRHNA; CDR2 reads SNTAGT. CDR3 residues: CASSDSPRPGAKSDTQYF. CDR3 DNA sequence: TGTGCCAGCAGTGACTCTCCGCGCCCCGGGGCCAAGTCTGATACGCAGTATTTT.

The V gene is TRBV6-6, the J gene TRBJ1-2; TRBD1 agrees at 8 bases. The CDR3 is 15 amino acids. V lost 8 bases, J lost 2 bases, and 10 bases stayed unmatched. Germline V lookup: CDR1 MNHNY, CDR2 SVGAGI (reference sequence). CDR3 coding DNA: TGTGCCAGCGGGGGGGACAGGACTAACAACTATGGCTACACCTTC. Amino acids: CASGGDRTNNYGYTF.

This rearrangement joins TRBV19 to TRBJ1-2; D is possibly TRBD1 (5 bases). Germline-derived CDR1 and CDR2 are LNHDA and SQIVND (reference sequence). V lost 4 bases and J 5 bases, leaving 17 bases between the germline ends. The CDR3 sequence is 15 residues long. The CDR3 loop is CASSTKGPEGYGYTF. The CDR3 DNA reads TGTGCCAGTAGTACTAAAGGACCCGAGGGGTATGGCTACACCTTC.

There are a few counts of this clone. The chain combines TRBV5-1 with TRBJ1-1; D is perhaps TRBD1 (6 bases). This CDR3 region has 11 residues. With 1 base removed from V and 8 bases from J, the gap between germline ends came to 6 bases. The germline gives CDR1 SGHRS, CDR2 YFSETQ. The DNA of the CDR3 is TGCGCCAGCAGCTTGACAGGGGAAGCTTTCTTT. This encodes CASSLTGEAFF.

This CDR3 is CASSIDRQGFNEAFF. In DNA form, the CDR3 reads TGTGCCAGTAGTATAGATCGACAGGGCTTTAATGAAGCTTTCTTT. The chain couples TRBV19 to TRBJ1-1; 7 bases are a match to TRBD1. The CDR3 extends over 15 amino acids. Germline lookup yields CDR1 LNHDA and CDR2 SQIVND (reference sequence). The trim removed 0 bases at V and 7 bases at J, leaving 8 bases unmatched.

This clone was detected a few times. Here the CDR3 reads CASSQDGRQPQHF. The CDR3 DNA follows: TGCGCCAGCAGCCAAGATGGAAGACAGCCCCAGCATTTT. V usage is TRBV4-1 and J usage is TRBJ1-5; unclear D gene. V dropped 0 bases and J dropped 7 bases, with 7 bases sitting between them. CDR3 length: 13 residues. The germline V gene has CDR1 MGHRA and CDR2 YSYEKL.

V and J are TRBV2 and TRBJ2-7, with TRBD2 matching over 10 bases. J gave up 5 bases and V 8 bases, and 12 bases lay outside the gene matches. The CDR3 contains 15 residues. The germline V gene has CDR1 SNHLY and CDR2 FYNNEI. CDR3 region: CASLKPSGSFHEQYF. Written as DNA, the CDR3 is TGTGCCAGCCTGAAGCCTAGCGGGAGTTTCCACGAGCAGTACTTC.

The V and J genes are TRBV11-3 and TRBJ2-7; 12 positions agree with TRBD1. V lost 5 bases to trimming and J lost 3 bases; unmatched junction nucleotides: 5. CDR3 length: 15 amino acids. The germline V gene encodes CDR1 SGHNT and CDR2 YENEEA. In DNA form, the CDR3 reads TGTGCCAGCAGCCTCGGGACAGGGGGCGACTACGAGCAGTACTTC. This codes for CASSLGTGGDYEQYF.

CDR3 sequence: CASRQRASPGYTF. The CDR3 DNA sequence: TGTGCCAGCAGACAACGGGCCTCCCCTGGCTACACCTTC. The chain combines TRBV28 with TRBJ1-2; unclear D gene. Trimming stripped 6 bases from V and 7 bases from J, with 15 bases between. In germline, CDR1 is MDHEN, CDR2 SYDVKM. This CDR3 is built from 13 residues.

The CDR3 loop reads CASSNQGARHEQYF. CDR3 bases: TGTGCCAGTAGTAATCAGGGGGCTCGTCACGAGCAGTACTTC. This rearrangement joins TRBV19 to TRBJ2-5; TRBD1 matches at 8 bases. TRBJ2-7 matches the DNA end more closely, so the J call is doubtful. This CDR3 is 14 amino acids long. Germline V gene lookup returns CDR1 LNHDA and CDR2 SQIVND (reference sequence).